Listed below are T cell receptor beta chains from one sample, sequenced in a study of beta chain features in type 1 diabetes. This table comes from immunoSEQ multiplex PCR, and its TCRdb copy is limited to in-frame clones, with some not included. The table records approximately 250,000 clones, 13% to 15% of them present only once. Material for sequencing was naive CD4+ T cells from blood. The receptors stem from a middle-aged woman in good health. The CDR3 runs from the conserved cysteine through the conserved F or W.

J | V | length | CDR3
TRBJ2-3 | TRBV6-6 | 16 | CASSYSMLTSTDTQYF
TRBJ2-3 | TRBV27 | 13 | CASSSSGGYTQYF
TRBJ1-2 | TRBV2 | 12 | CASSGQGYGYTF
TRBJ1-5 | TRBV7-2 | 16 | CASSYPGGAGNQPQHF
TRBJ1-2 | TRBV4-3 | 16 | CASSQDLSIRGQGYTF
TRBJ2-3 | TRBV2 | 15 | CASIGGGARSDTQYF
TRBJ2-3 | TRBV18 | 13 | CASSPDRQRTQYF
TRBJ1-2 | TRBV5-4 | 14 | CASSPPGATWGYTF
TRBJ2-5 | TRBV5-1 | 14 | CASSTRQGAKTQYF
TRBJ2-3 | TRBV9 | 14 | CASSEGTFTDTQYF
TRBJ1-1 | TRBV12-2 | 16 | CASRPTKGGENTEAFF
TRBJ1-1 | TRBV10-2 | 15 | CATVDPGLGNTEAFF
TRBJ1-2 | TRBV4-1 | 15 | CASSQPGQGNYGYTF
TRBJ1-2 | TRBV5-1 | 15 | CASSLDVTGGSGYTF
TRBJ2-5 | TRBV7-2 | 17 | CASSLTSGGLGRETQYF
TRBJ2-7 | TRBV29-1 | 13 | CSVAGLGTYEQYF